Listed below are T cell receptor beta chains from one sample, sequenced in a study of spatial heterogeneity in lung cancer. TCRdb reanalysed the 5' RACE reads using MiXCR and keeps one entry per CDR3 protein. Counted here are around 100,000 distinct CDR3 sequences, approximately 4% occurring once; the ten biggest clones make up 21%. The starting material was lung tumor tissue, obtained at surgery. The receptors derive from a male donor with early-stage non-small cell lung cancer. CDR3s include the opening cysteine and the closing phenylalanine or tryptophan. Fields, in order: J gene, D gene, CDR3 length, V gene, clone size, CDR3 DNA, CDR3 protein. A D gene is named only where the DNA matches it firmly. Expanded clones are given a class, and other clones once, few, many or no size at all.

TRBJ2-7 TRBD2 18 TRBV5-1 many TGCGCCAGCAGCTATAGGGGACTAGCGGGAGGACGCACCTACGAGCAGTACTTC CASSYRGLAGGRTYEQYF
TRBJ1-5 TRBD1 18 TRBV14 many TGTGCCAGCAGCTCACCAGGGGGCGAAGGATATAGCAATCAGCCCCAGCATTTT CASSSPGGEGYSNQPQHF
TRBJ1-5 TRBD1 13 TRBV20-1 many TGCAGTGCTAGAGGACAGGGAGGTTTTTCCCAGCATTTT CSARGQGGFSQHF
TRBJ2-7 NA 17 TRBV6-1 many TGTGCCAGCAGTGAAAATCGTGACAGGTGGTTGGGATACGAGCAGTACTTC CASSENRDRWLGYEQYF
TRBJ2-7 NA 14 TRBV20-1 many TGCAGTGCTAGCGGTAGCACTCAAGCCTACGAGCAGTACTTC CSASGSTQAYEQYF
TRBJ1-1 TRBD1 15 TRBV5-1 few TGCGCCAGCAGCCCGGACAGGGGGACAGCGACTGAAGCTTTCTTT CASSPDRGTATEAFF
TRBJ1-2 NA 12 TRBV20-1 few TGCAGTGCGGACGGGTCTGTCGGCGGCTACACCTTC CSADGSVGGYTF
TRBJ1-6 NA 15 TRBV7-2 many TGTGCCAGCAGCCCAACCCGAAGGGGAAATTCACCCCTCCACTTT CASSPTRRGNSPLHF
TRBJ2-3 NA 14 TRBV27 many TGTGCCAGCAGTGAGATTAGCTCCCCAGATACGCAGTATTTT CASSEISSPDTQYF
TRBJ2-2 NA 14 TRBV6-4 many TGTGCCAGCAGTGACGGACACGACACCGGGGAGCTGTTTTTT CASSDGHDTGELFF
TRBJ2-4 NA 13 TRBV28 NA TGTGCTTGTGGGTGGCTAGCCAAAAACATTCAGTACTTC CACGWLAKNIQYF
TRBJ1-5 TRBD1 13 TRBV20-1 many TGCAGTGCGGGACAGGGTTGGGATCAGCCCCAGCATTTT CSAGQGWDQPQHF
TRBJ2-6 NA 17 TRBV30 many TGTGCCTGGGTCACCAGGCACTTCCTCTCTGGGGCCAACGTCCTGACTTTC CAWVTRHFLSGANVLTF
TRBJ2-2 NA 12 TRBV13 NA TGTGCCAGCAGGCGAGACACCAGGGAGCTGTTTTTT CASRRDTRELFF
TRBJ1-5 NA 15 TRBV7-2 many TGTGCCAGCAGCTCAAGGCGGTATAGCAATCAGCCCCAGCATTTT CASSSRRYSNQPQHF
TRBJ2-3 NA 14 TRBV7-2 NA TGTGCCAGCAGCTTACTCCATCTTAGGGATACGCAGTATTTT CASSLLHLRDTQYF
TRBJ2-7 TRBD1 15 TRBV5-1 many TGCGCCAGCAGCTTGTCAGGACAGGTGGGCCACGAGCAGCACTTC CASSLSGQVGHEQHF
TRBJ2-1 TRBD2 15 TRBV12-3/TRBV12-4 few TGTGCCAGCAGTTCCCCCGGGCGGGAGCGGGATGAGCAGTTCTTC CASSSPGRERDEQFF
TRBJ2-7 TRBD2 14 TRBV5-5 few TGTGCCAGCAGCCACGGACTAGTTGGGTACGAGCAGTACTTC CASSHGLVGYEQYF
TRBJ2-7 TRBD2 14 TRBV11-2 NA TGTGCCAGCAGCCGACTAGCGGGATCCTACGAGCAGTACTTC CASSRLAGSYEQYF
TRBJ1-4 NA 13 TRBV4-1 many TGCGCCAGCAGCCTACTGACCGGGGAAAAACTGTTTTTT CASSLLTGEKLFF
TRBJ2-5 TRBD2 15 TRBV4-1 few TGCGCCAGCAGCCAAGATGGCGGGAGAGGAGAGACCCAGTACTTC CASSQDGGRGETQYF
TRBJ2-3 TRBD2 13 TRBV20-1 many TGCAGTGCTAGAACAGCGGGAGGGGGAAAGCAGTATTTT CSARTAGGGKQYF
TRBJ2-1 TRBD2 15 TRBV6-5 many TGTGCCAGCAGTCTAGCGGGAGCGGACTTGAATGAGCAGTTCTTC CASSLAGADLNEQFF
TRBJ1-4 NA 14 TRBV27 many TGTGCCAGCAGTTTACGGTCAGGTTTCGGAAAACTGTTTTTT CASSLRSGFGKLFF
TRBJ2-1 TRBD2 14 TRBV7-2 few TGTGCCAGCAGCCCAACTAGCGGGAACTATGAGCAGTTCTTC CASSPTSGNYEQFF
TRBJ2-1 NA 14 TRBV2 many TGTGCCAGCAGTAACCCCGGGACCCAAGAAGAGGGGTTCTTC CASSNPGTQEEGFF